A selection of T cell receptor beta chains follows, all from one sample in a study of blood T cell repertoires in COVID-19. Clones were read by immunoSEQ multiplex PCR, and TCRdb kept only the in-frame ones, dropping some. The table has 200,000 or so clones, roughly 80% seen once. Sequencing input: peripheral blood. The receptors shown here come from a young woman with acute or convalescent COVID-19. The CDR3 runs from the conserved cysteine through the conserved F or W. Fields, in order: J gene, D gene, clone size, V gene, CDR3 protein, CDR3 DNA. The D gene is left open where the match is weak. Expanded clones get a size class; other rows say once, few or many, or leave the size out.

J: TRBJ2-5
D: TRBD1
size: .
V: TRBV6-5
CDR3: CASSYGTVQETQYF
DNA: TGTGCCAGCAGTTACGGGACAGTCCAAGAGACCCAGTACTTC

J: TRBJ1-1
D: .
size: .
V: TRBV28
CDR3: CASSLTRANTEAFF
DNA: TGTGCCAGCAGTTTAACCAGGGCGAACACTGAAGCTTTCTTT

J: TRBJ1-2
D: .
size: .
V: TRBV6-5
CDR3: CASSYGLHRQMGYTF
DNA: TGTGCCAGCAGTTACGGCCTTCACAGACAGATGGGCTACACCTTC

J: TRBJ1-5
D: .
size: .
V: TRBV20-1
CDR3: CSASEHVRPQHF
DNA: TGCAGTGCTAGTGAGCATGTGAGGCCCCAGCATTTT

J: TRBJ1-6
D: .
size: .
V: TRBV19
CDR3: CASSMYEDYNSPLHF
DNA: TGTGCCAGTAGTATGTATGAGGATTATAATTCACCCCTCCACTTT

J: TRBJ1-2
D: .
size: .
V: TRBV6-5
CDR3: CASSRGAGGYGYTF
DNA: TGTGCCAGCAGTCGGGGGGCAGGAGGCTATGGCTACACCTTC

J: TRBJ2-1
D: .
size: .
V: TRBV11-3
CDR3: CASSLGANNEQFF
DNA: TGTGCCAGCAGCTTAGGAGCCAACAATGAGCAGTTCTTC

J: TRBJ2-7
D: TRBD1
size: .
V: TRBV30
CDR3: CAWSLSGTGVYEQYF
DNA: TGTGCCTGGTCCCTTTCCGGGACAGGAGTCTACGAGCAGTACTTC

J: TRBJ2-2
D: .
size: .
V: TRBV7-9
CDR3: CASSPPGQVIGELFF
DNA: TGTGCCAGCAGCCCCCCGGGACAAGTCATCGGGGAGCTGTTTTTT

J: TRBJ2-7
D: TRBD1
size: .
V: TRBV7-9
CDR3: CASSLASQGAQAEQYF
DNA: TGTGCCAGCAGCTTAGCCTCACAGGGGGCGCAGGCCGAGCAGTACTTC

J: TRBJ1-5
D: .
size: .
V: TRBV19
CDR3: CASSTLTATYQPQHF
DNA: TGTGCCAGTAGTACACTGACAGCGACCTATCAGCCCCAGCATTTT

J: TRBJ2-7
D: TRBD2
size: .
V: TRBV2
CDR3: CATRTDGGFEQYF
DNA: TGTGCCACCCGGACGGACGGGGGGTTCGAGCAGTACTTC

J: TRBJ2-7
D: TRBD1
size: .
V: TRBV19
CDR3: CASRYSGQSYEQYF
DNA: TGTGCCAGTAGGTATTCGGGACAGTCCTACGAGCAGTACTTC

J: TRBJ1-2
D: .
size: .
V: TRBV7-9
CDR3: CASSRDADYGYTF
DNA: TGTGCCAGCAGTCGTGACGCGGACTATGGCTACACCTTC

J: TRBJ1-1
D: .
size: .
V: TRBV27
CDR3: CASSLTRPAGEEAFF
DNA: TGTGCCAGCAGTTTAACACGGCCTGCGGGGGAAGAGGCTTTCTTT

J: TRBJ1-6
D: TRBD1
size: .
V: TRBV19
CDR3: CASSTTIGQGGVGSPLHF
DNA: TGTGCCAGTAGTACAACTATAGGACAGGGAGGGGTAGGCTCACCCCTCCACTTT

J: TRBJ2-7
D: .
size: few
V: TRBV11-2
CDR3: CASSLTPGQSYEQYF
DNA: TGTGCCAGCAGCCTCACTCCCGGACAGTCCTACGAGCAGTACTTC

J: TRBJ2-7
D: .
size: .
V: TRBV6-5
CDR3: CASKTGYEQYF
DNA: TGTGCCAGCAAGACGGGATACGAGCAGTACTTC

J: TRBJ2-1
D: TRBD1
size: .
V: TRBV7-2
CDR3: CASRYGTGEFF
DNA: TGTGCCAGCAGGTACGGGACAGGAGAGTTCTTC

J: TRBJ2-3
D: .
size: .
V: TRBV2
CDR3: CASTGYTQYF
DNA: TGTGCCAGCACAGGTTATACGCAGTATTTT

J: TRBJ1-1
D: .
size: once
V: TRBV7-9
CDR3: CASSFPGNRAEAFF
DNA: TGTGCCAGCAGCTTTCCGGGGAACAGGGCTGAAGCTTTCTTT

J: TRBJ1-1
D: .
size: once
V: TRBV27
CDR3: CASSGPNTEAFF
DNA: TGTGCCAGCAGTGGGCCGAACACTGAAGCTTTCTTT

J: TRBJ1-4
D: TRBD1
size: .
V: TRBV7-9
CDR3: CASSFFDRANEKLFF
DNA: TGTGCCAGCAGCTTTTTTGACAGGGCAAATGAAAAACTGTTTTTT

J: TRBJ1-1
D: .
size: .
V: TRBV19
CDR3: CASSETLTKAFF
DNA: TGTGCCAGTAGTGAGACGCTGACTAAAGCTTTCTTT

J: TRBJ2-1
D: TRBD2
size: .
V: TRBV11-1
CDR3: CASTTAGGGFNEQFF
DNA: TGTGCCAGCACCACGGCGGGGGGGGGTTTCAATGAGCAGTTCTTC

J: TRBJ1-5
D: TRBD1
size: .
V: TRBV6-4
CDR3: CASSEQGADQPQHF
DNA: TGTGCCAGCAGTGAGCAGGGGGCAGATCAGCCCCAGCATTTT

J: TRBJ2-1
D: TRBD2
size: .
V: TRBV6-2/TRBV6-3
CDR3: CASSYSQTSGNQQFF
DNA: TGTGCCAGCAGTTACTCCCAAACTAGCGGAAACCAGCAGTTCTTC

J: TRBJ2-1
D: .
size: .
V: TRBV12-3/TRBV12-4
CDR3: CASSLIGNEQFF
DNA: TGTGCCAGCAGTTTGATCGGCAATGAGCAGTTCTTC

J: TRBJ1-2
D: .
size: once
V: TRBV7-3
CDR3: CASSLSGSNGYTF
DNA: TGTGCCAGCAGCTTATCGGGGTCCAATGGCTACACCTTC

J: TRBJ2-7
D: .
size: .
V: TRBV30
CDR3: CAWSVETGRFVEQYF
DNA: TGTGCCTGGAGTGTGGAGACAGGTAGATTTGTCGAGCAGTACTTC

J: TRBJ1-6
D: TRBD1
size: .
V: TRBV14
CDR3: CASSHADRGRPPLHF
DNA: TGTGCCAGCAGCCATGCGGACAGGGGCCGGCCACCCCTCCACTTT

J: TRBJ2-1
D: .
size: few
V: TRBV28
CDR3: CASSFTGLGNEQFF
DNA: TGTGCCAGCAGTTTCACGGGGTTAGGAAATGAGCAGTTCTTC

J: TRBJ1-2
D: .
size: .
V: TRBV4-2
CDR3: CASSQDRTYLVNYGYTF
DNA: TGTGCCAGCAGCCAAGACCGGACTTACCTAGTTAACTATGGCTACACCTTC

J: TRBJ2-5
D: TRBD2
size: .
V: TRBV7-9
CDR3: CASSSGGTSFRETQYF
DNA: TGTGCCAGCAGCTCCGGGGGGACTAGCTTCCGAGAGACCCAGTACTTC

J: TRBJ2-7
D: TRBD2
size: .
V: TRBV4-3
CDR3: CASSQELADNYPYEQYF
DNA: TGCGCCAGCAGCCAAGAGCTAGCGGACAATTATCCCTACGAGCAGTACTTC

J: TRBJ1-4
D: TRBD1
size: .
V: TRBV6-4
CDR3: CASSPLSGTGAEKLFF
DNA: TGTGCCAGCAGTCCCCTCTCCGGGACAGGGGCCGAAAAACTGTTTTTT

J: TRBJ2-1
D: TRBD2
size: .
V: TRBV9
CDR3: CASSVGPGTSGYNEQFF
DNA: TGTGCCAGCAGCGTTGGACCCGGGACTAGCGGTTACAATGAGCAGTTCTTC

J: TRBJ1-5
D: .
size: .
V: TRBV9
CDR3: CASGRGRNQPQHF
DNA: TGTGCCAGCGGGAGGGGACGCAATCAGCCCCAGCATTTT

J: TRBJ2-1
D: .
size: .
V: TRBV4-3
CDR3: CASSPRGRNEQFF
DNA: TGCGCCAGCAGCCCTAGAGGGCGCAATGAGCAGTTCTTC

J: TRBJ2-3
D: .
size: .
V: TRBV5-1
CDR3: CASSRLPSAATDTQYF
DNA: TGCGCCAGCAGCCGCCTACCTAGCGCCGCCACAGATACGCAGTATTTT

J: TRBJ2-5
D: TRBD1
size: .
V: TRBV3-1/TRBV3-2
CDR3: CASSQGDSRRPTQYF
DNA: TGTGCCAGCAGCCAAGGGGACAGCCGTCGTCCGACCCAGTACTTC

J: TRBJ2-2
D: .
size: .
V: TRBV7-3
CDR3: CASSPIPGGTGELFF
DNA: TGTGCCAGCAGCCCAATACCCGGGGGCACCGGGGAGCTGTTTTTT

J: TRBJ2-2
D: .
size: .
V: TRBV4-2
CDR3: CASSQETVRERELFF
DNA: TGTGCCAGCAGCCAAGAAACGGTACGGGAGAGGGAGCTGTTTTTT

J: TRBJ2-5
D: TRBD2
size: .
V: TRBV4-2
CDR3: CASSQATGGGEETQYF
DNA: TGTGCCAGCAGCCAAGCTACCGGGGGGGGCGAGGAGACCCAGTACTTC

J: TRBJ2-3
D: .
size: .
V: TRBV28
CDR3: CASSPNTDTQYF
DNA: TGTGCCAGCAGTCCAAACACAGATACGCAGTATTTT

J: TRBJ1-1
D: .
size: .
V: TRBV19
CDR3: CASSPPITPMNTEAFF
DNA: TGTGCCAGTAGTCCCCCAATTACACCGATGAACACTGAAGCTTTCTTT